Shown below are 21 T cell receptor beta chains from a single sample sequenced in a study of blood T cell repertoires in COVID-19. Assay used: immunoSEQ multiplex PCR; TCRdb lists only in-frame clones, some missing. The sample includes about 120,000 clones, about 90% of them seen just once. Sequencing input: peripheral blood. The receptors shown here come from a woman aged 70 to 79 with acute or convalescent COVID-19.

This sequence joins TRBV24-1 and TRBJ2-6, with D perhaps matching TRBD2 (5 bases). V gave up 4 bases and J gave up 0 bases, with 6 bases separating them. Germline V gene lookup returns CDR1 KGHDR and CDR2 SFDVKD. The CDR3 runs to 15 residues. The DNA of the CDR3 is TGTGCCACCAGTGAAGGAGGCTCTGGGGCCAACGTCCTGACTTTC. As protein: CATSEGGSGANVLTF.

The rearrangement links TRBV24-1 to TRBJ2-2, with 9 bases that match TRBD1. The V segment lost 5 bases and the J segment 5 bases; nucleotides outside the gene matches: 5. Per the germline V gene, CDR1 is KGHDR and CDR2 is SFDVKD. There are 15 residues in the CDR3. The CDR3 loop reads CATSAWTGVTGELFF. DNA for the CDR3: TGTGCCACCAGTGCGTGGACAGGGGTGACCGGGGAGCTGTTTTTT.

The CDR3 region is CASSMGQMLSYNSPLHF. CDR3 nucleotides: TGTGCCAGTAGTATGGGACAGATGCTCTCCTATAATTCACCCCTCCACTTT. The rearrangement links TRBV19 to TRBJ1-6; 7 nucleotides agree with TRBD1. The germline V gene has CDR1 LNHDA and CDR2 SQIVND (reference sequence). J was trimmed by 0 bases and V by 3 bases; bases with no gene match: 5. The CDR3 spans 17 residues. Filled out from reference TRBV19 and TRBJ1-6, the complete variable domain reads DGGITQSPKYLFRKEGQNVTLSCEQNLNHDAMYWYRQDPGQGLRLIYYSQIVNDFQKGDIAEGYSVSREKKESFPLTVTSAQKNPTAFYLCASSMGQMLSYNSPLHFGNGTRLTVT.

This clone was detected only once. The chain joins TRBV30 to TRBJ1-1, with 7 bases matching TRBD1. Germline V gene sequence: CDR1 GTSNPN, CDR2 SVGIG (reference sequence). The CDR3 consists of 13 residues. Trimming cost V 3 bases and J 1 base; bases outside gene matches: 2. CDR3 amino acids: CAWSHRGNTEAFF. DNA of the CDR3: TGTGCCTGGAGCCACAGGGGGAACACTGAAGCTTTCTTT.

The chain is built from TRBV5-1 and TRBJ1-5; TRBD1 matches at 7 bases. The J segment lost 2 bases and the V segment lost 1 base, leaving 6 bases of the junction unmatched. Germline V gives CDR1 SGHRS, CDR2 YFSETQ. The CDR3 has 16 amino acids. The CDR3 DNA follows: TGCGCCAGCAGCTTGTCGACTGGACAGGGCAATCAGCCCCAGCATTTT. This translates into CASSLSTGQGNQPQHF.

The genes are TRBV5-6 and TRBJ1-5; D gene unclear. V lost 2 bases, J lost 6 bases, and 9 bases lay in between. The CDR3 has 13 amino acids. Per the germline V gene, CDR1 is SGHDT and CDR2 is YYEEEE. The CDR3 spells CASSFFGFQPQHF. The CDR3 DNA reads TGTGCCAGCAGCTTCTTCGGGTTTCAGCCCCAGCATTTT. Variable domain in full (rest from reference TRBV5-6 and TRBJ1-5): DAGVTQSPTHLIKTRGQQVTLRCSPKSGHDTVSWYQQALGQGPQFIFQYYEEEERQRGNFPDRFSGHQFPNYSSELNVNALLLGDSALYLCASSFFGFQPQHFGDGTRLSIL.

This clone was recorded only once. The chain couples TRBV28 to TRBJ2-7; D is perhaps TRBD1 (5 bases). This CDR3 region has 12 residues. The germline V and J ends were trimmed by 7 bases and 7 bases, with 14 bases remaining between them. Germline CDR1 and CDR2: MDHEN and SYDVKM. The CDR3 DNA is TGTGCCAGCATCAAGGGGTTTGGTGAGCAGTACTTC. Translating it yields CASIKGFGEQYF. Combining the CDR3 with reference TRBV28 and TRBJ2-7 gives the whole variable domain DVKVTQSSRYLVKRTGEKVFLECVQDMDHENMFWYRQDPGLGLRLIYFSYDVKMKEKGDIPEGYSVSREKKERFSLILESASTNQTSMYLCASIKGFGEQYFGPGTRLTVT.

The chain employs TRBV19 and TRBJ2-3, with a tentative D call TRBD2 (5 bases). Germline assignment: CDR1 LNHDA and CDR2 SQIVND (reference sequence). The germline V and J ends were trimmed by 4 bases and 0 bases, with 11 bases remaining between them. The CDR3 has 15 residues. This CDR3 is CASSTTRTSTDTQYF. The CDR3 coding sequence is TGTGCCAGTAGTACGACACGGACTAGCACAGATACGCAGTATTTT.

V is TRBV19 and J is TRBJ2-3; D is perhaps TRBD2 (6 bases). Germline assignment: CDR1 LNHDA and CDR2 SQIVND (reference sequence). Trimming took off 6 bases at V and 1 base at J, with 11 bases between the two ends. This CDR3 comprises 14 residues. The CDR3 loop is CASRAGEGTDTQYF. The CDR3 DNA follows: TGTGCCAGTAGAGCGGGTGAGGGCACAGATACGCAGTATTTT.

CDR3 coding DNA: TGTGCCAGCAGTTTTAGCGGGGGGCGACAAGAGACCCAGTACTTC. Amino acid sequence: CASSFSGGRQETQYF. J is TRBJ2-5 and V is TRBV28, with TRBD2 matching over 10 bases. The CDR3 length is 15 residues. Germline V gives CDR1 MDHEN, CDR2 SYDVKM. V was pared by 3 bases and J by 2 bases, with 3 bases of the junction left unmatched.

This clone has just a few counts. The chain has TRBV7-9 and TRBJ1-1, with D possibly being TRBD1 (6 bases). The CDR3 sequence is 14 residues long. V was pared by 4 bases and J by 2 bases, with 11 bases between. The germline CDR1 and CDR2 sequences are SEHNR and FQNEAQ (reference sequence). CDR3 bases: TGTGCCAGCAGCTATATAGGGGGAAACACTGAAGCTTTCTTT. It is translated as CASSYIGGNTEAFF.

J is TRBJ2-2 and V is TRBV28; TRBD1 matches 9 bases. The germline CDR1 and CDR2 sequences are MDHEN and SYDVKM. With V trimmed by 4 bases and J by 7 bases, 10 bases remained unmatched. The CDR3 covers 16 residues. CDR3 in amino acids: CASSSAPGQGGGELFF. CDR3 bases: TGTGCCAGCAGTTCCGCTCCGGGACAGGGCGGCGGGGAGCTGTTTTTT.

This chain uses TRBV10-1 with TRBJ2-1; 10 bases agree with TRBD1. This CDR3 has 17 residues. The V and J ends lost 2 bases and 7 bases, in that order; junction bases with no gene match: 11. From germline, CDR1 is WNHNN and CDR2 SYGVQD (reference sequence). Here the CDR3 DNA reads TGCGCCAGCAGTGAGACCTCCGGGACAGGGGCGGGGAATGAGCAGTTCTTC. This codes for CASSETSGTGAGNEQFF.

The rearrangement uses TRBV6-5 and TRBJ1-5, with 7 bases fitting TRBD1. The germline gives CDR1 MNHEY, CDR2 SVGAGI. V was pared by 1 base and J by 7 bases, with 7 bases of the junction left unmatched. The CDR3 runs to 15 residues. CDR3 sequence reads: CASSYYAGTDQPQHF. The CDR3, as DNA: TGTGCCAGCAGTTACTACGCCGGGACAGACCAGCCCCAGCATTTT.

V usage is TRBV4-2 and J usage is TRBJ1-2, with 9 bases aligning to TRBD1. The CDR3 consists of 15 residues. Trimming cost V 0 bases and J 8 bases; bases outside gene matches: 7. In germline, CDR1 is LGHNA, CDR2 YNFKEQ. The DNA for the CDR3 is TGTGCCAGCAGCCAAGAAGGGGGACAGGGAAGAGGCTACACCTTC. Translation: CASSQEGGQGRGYTF.

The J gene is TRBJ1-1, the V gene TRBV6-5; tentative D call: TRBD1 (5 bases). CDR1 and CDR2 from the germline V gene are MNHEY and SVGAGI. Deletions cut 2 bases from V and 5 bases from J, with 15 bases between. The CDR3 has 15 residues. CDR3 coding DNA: TGTGCCAGCAGTTACCACCCGCAGGGAATGACTGAAGCTTTCTTT. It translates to CASSYHPQGMTEAFF.

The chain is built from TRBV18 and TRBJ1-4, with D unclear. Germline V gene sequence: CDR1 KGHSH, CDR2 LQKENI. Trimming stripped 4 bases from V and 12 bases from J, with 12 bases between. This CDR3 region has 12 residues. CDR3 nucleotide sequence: TGTGCCAGCTCACAAGCTGCTCGGGAACTGTTTTTT. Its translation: CASSQAARELFF. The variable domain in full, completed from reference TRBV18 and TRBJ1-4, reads NAGVMQNPRHLVRRRGQEARLRCSPMKGHSHVYWYRQLPEEGLKFMVYLQKENIIDESGMPKERFSAEFPKEGPSILRIQQVVRGDSAAYFCASSQAARELFFGSGTQLSVL.

The CDR3 spells CASSLGGGYTF. CDR3 in DNA: TGTGCCAGCAGCTTAGGGGGCGGCTACACCTTC. The V call is TRBV7-9, the J call TRBJ1-2; maybe TRBD1 (5 bases). Trimming stripped 1 base from V and 8 bases from J, with 5 bases between. Per germline, CDR1 SEHNR and CDR2 FQNEAQ (reference sequence). The CDR3 contains 11 residues.

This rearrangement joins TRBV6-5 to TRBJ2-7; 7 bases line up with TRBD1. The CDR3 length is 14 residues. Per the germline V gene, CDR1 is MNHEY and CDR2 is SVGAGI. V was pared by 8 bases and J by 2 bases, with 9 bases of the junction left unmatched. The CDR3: CASGKETGAYEQYF. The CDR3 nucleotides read TGTGCCAGCGGAAAGGAAACAGGGGCCTACGAGCAGTACTTC.

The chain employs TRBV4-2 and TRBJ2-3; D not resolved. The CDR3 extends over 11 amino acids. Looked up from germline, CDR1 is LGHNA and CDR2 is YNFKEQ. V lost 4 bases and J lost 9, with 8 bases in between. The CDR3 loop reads CASSLSETQYF. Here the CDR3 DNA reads TGTGCCAGCAGCCTCTCGGAGACGCAGTATTTT.

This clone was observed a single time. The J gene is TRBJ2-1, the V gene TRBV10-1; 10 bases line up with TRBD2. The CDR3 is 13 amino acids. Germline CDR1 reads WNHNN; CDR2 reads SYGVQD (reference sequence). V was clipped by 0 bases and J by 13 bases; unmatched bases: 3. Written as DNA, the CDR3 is TGCGCCAGCAGTGAGTCGGGACTAGCGAAACAGTTCTTC. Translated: CASSESGLAKQFF.